The 8 T cell receptor beta chains reported below all come from one sample, sequenced in a study of T cells in Graves' hyperthyroidism and ophthalmopathy. Amplification of TCR beta CDR3 regions used RNA as the template. The TCR CDR3 was amplified in a first-round RT-PCR using the HTBI primer set. Using its own MiXCR run on the multiplex PCR reads, TCRdb lists one record per CDR3 protein. The profile shows 190,000 or so distinct CDR3 sequences, about 16% of them singletons. The sequencing sample was made of blood. These receptors all come from a man in his forties with Graves' hyperthyroidism.

This clonotype appeared a few times. This chain connects TRBV7-9 to TRBJ1-2; the D gene is possibly TRBD1 (5 bases). Germline loops: CDR1 SEHNR, CDR2 FQNEAQ (reference sequence). The V gene lost 4 bases and the J gene lost 4 bases, with 10 bases spanning the gap. The CDR3 extends over 13 amino acids. CDR3 DNA: TGTGCCAGCAGCTCGCAGGGTAGCTATGGCTACACCTTC. This gives the protein CASSSQGSYGYTF.

This clonotype was found many times. This sequence joins TRBV9 and TRBJ2-3; D is perhaps TRBD1 (6 bases). The CDR3 covers 15 residues. Deletions cut 0 bases from V and 8 bases from J, with 16 bases between. Germline CDR1 reads SGDLS; CDR2 reads YYNGEE. This CDR3 reads CASSVVGARSATQYF. The CDR3 coding sequence is TGTGCCAGCAGCGTAGTGGGGGCTAGGAGCGCTACGCAGTATTTT.

In its sample, this clonotype was seen a few times. The chain combines TRBV19 with TRBJ2-1; 8 bases fit TRBD2. Germline CDR1 is LNHDA and CDR2 is SQIVND (reference sequence). The CDR3 has 14 residues. The junction had 8 bases not matched to a gene; V was cut back by 3 bases and J by 10 bases. In nucleotides, the CDR3 is TGTGCCAGTAGTATCGACGGGGGGGCGGGGGAGCAGTTCTTC. This sequence encodes CASSIDGGAGEQFF.

This clonotype has ten or more counts. The chain employs TRBV6-1 and TRBJ1-5; possibly TRBD1 for D (5 bases). Deletions cut 6 bases from V and 1 base from J, with 13 bases between. Germline lookup yields CDR1 MNHNS and CDR2 SASEGT. The CDR3 contains 15 residues. The CDR3 nucleotides read TGTGCCAGCAGGGATCAGGGTGGGAGCAATCAGCCCCAGCATTTT. It translates to CASRDQGGSNQPQHF.

At least ten counts were recorded for this clonotype. J is TRBJ1-6 and V is TRBV29-1; 7 bases map to TRBD1. The junction had 8 bases not matched to a gene; V was cut back by 6 bases and J by 9 bases. The germline CDR1 and CDR2 sequences are SQVTM and ANQGSEA. There are 13 residues in the CDR3. CDR3 sequence: CSVLQGSGSPLHF. The CDR3 DNA reads as TGCAGCGTCTTACAGGGGTCCGGTTCACCCCTCCACTTT. Combining the CDR3 with reference TRBV29-1 and TRBJ1-6 gives the whole variable domain SAVISQKPSRDICQRGTSLTIQCQVDSQVTMMFWYRQQPGQSLTLIATANQGSEATYESGFVIDKFPISRPNLTFSTLTVSNMSPEDSSIYLCSVLQGSGSPLHFGNGTRLTVT.

This clonotype was counted many times. The chain combines TRBV20-1 with TRBJ1-1, with no clear D. The V gene lost 0 bases and the J gene lost 1 base, with 6 bases spanning the gap. Germline CDR1 DFQATT, CDR2 SNEGSKA (reference sequence). CDR3 size: 13 residues. The CDR3 loop is CSARDIENTEAFF. Here the CDR3 DNA reads TGCAGTGCTAGAGATATCGAGAACACTGAAGCTTTCTTT.

The sample holds many counts of this clonotype. The chain couples TRBV28 to TRBJ1-4, with D possibly being TRBD1 (5 bases). Germline lookup yields CDR1 MDHEN and CDR2 SYDVKM. This CDR3 is 15 amino acids long. V lost 4 bases and J 3 bases, leaving 12 bases between the germline ends. This CDR3 reads CASSSRQYSNEKLFF. The CDR3 bases are TGTGCCAGCAGTTCCCGACAGTATTCTAATGAAAAACTGTTTTTT.

This clonotype was recorded many times. The chain uses TRBV3-2 and TRBJ1-1; TRBD1, the D gene given by the table, was not confirmed from the DNA. TRBV3-2 is a recognized pseudogene. The CDR3 loop spans 14 amino acids. The CDR3 here is CASSQGWGDTEAFF. The CDR3 DNA is TGTGCCAGCAGCCAAGGATGGGGGGACACTGAAGCTTTCTTT.